The rows below give T cell receptor beta chains drawn from one sample of a study of T cells in localized non-small cell lung cancer. The repertoire was sequenced with immunoSEQ multiplex PCR; TCRdb's copy has only in-frame clones and lacks some. This table has 70,000 or so clones, around 84% appearing once. The specimen was peripheral blood, collected before any cancer treatment. Receptor source: a female donor aged 60 or older with stage I lung adenocarcinoma. Each CDR3 is given without its conserved first and last residue. The order of the fields is clone size, V gene, CDR3 protein. Rows give clone size only sometimes, using once, few, many, or a class for an expanded clone.

. | TRBV4-2 | ASSQDPGQPAGGETQY
. | TRBV5-1 | ASSPRGQGAETQY
. | TRBV5-4 | ASGSTGAKRNEQF
. | TRBV27 | ASSPRQGYGYT
few | TRBV4-2 | ASSREVLAGGRNTGELF
. | TRBV5-6 | ASSLPLAYEQY
. | TRBV29-1 | SVEGATGYEQY
. | TRBV6-1 | ASSRGEFGGELF
. | TRBV18 | ASSPWLADSYNEQF
few | TRBV4-1 | ASSQDTGAVVGGYT
. | TRBV5-6 | ASSLGLGRGYNEQF
few | TRBV10-3 | ATRGGGLEYAGELF
. | TRBV5-1 | ASSFGSTPYEQY
once | TRBV5-1 | ASSLDGNSGNTIY
. | TRBV18 | ASLKDREGGELF
. | TRBV7-3 | ASSLEDSGYNEQF
few | TRBV6-5 | ASRDRMNTEAF
. | TRBV7-8 | ASSLVEGYSPLH
. | TRBV11-2 | ASSLDHTGNNEQF
once | TRBV7-9 | ASSLGGANHEQY
. | TRBV7-9 | ASSAITSGSNTGELF
. | TRBV27 | ASSLSAFTEAF
few | TRBV5-6 | ASSLVLAGIGSSPLH